These 5 T cell receptor beta chains were all obtained from the same sample, sequenced in a study of human thymus T cells. Using immunoSEQ multiplex PCR, the repertoire was profiled, and TCRdb retains in-frame clones only, with some absent. The sample lists 60,000 to 75,000 clones, over 85% seen once, with approximately 0.032% in the top ten. Thymic resections from corrective heart surgery supplied the tissue. The sequenced sample consisted of thymus tissue. Receptors originate from a girl less than two years old with a congenital heart defect but otherwise immunologically healthy.

The chain uses TRBV11-2 and TRBJ2-7; D assignment may be TRBD1 or TRBD2 (5 bases each). Germline-derived CDR1 and CDR2 are SGHAT and FQNNGV. The ends were cut back, 5 bases at V and 7 bases at J, with 15 bases in the middle. This CDR3 is 13 amino acids long. Here the CDR3 DNA reads TGTGCCAGCAGCCGCCTAGATGAGGGGGAGCAGTACTTC. It is translated as CASSRLDEGEQYF. Variable domain in full (rest from reference TRBV11-2 and TRBJ2-7): EAGVAQSPRYKIIEKRQSVAFWCNPISGHATLYWYQQILGQGPKLLIQFQNNGVVDDSQLPKDRFSAERLKGVDSTLKIQPAKLEDSAVYLCASSRLDEGEQYFGPGTRLTVT.

The V call is TRBV7-6, the J call TRBJ2-1; D call uncertain. Germline V gene lookup returns CDR1 SGHVS and CDR2 FNYEAQ. Trimming cost V 4 bases and J 0 bases, with 4 bases left between them. The CDR3 spans 13 residues. DNA of the CDR3: TGTGCCAGCAGCTCCGACTCCTACAATGAGCAGTTCTTC. Its protein product is CASSSDSYNEQFF. The full variable domain, in which reference TRBV7-6 and TRBJ2-1 provide the parts outside the CDR3, is GAGVSQSPRYKVTKRGQDVALRCDPISGHVSLYWYRQALGQGPEFLTYFNYEAQQDKSGLPNDRFSAERPEGSISTLTIQRTEQRDSAMYRCASSSDSYNEQFFGPGTRLTVL.

CDR3 coding DNA: TGTGCCAGCAGCTGGAGACTAGCGGGGTGGGAGACCCAGTACTTC. Protein product: CASSWRLAGWETQYF. The chain combines TRBV7-9 with TRBJ2-5; the match to TRBD2 covers 11 bases. Losses at the gene ends were 4 bases for V and 5 bases for J; bases not matched to a gene: 6. The CDR3 contains 15 residues. Germline assignment: CDR1 SEHNR and CDR2 FQNEAQ (reference sequence).

V is TRBV6-5 and J is TRBJ2-7; D is perhaps TRBD2 (5 bases). V lost 2 bases, J lost 2 bases, and 13 bases lay in between. The CDR3 runs to 15 residues. Germline V gene data show CDR1 as MNHEY and CDR2 as SVGAGI. The CDR3 here is CASSYGGGLTYEQYF. CDR3 in DNA: TGTGCCAGCAGTTACGGAGGCGGCCTCACCTACGAGCAGTACTTC.

This sequence joins TRBV30 and TRBJ1-1; D is undetermined. V was shortened by 1 base and J by 0 bases, with 15 bases between the two germline ends. Germline lookup yields CDR1 GTSNPN and CDR2 SVGIG (reference sequence). CDR3 size: 16 residues. The CDR3 here is CAWSGFRGTVNTEAFF. CDR3 sequence (DNA): TGTGCCTGGAGTGGATTTCGGGGTACCGTGAACACTGAAGCTTTCTTT.